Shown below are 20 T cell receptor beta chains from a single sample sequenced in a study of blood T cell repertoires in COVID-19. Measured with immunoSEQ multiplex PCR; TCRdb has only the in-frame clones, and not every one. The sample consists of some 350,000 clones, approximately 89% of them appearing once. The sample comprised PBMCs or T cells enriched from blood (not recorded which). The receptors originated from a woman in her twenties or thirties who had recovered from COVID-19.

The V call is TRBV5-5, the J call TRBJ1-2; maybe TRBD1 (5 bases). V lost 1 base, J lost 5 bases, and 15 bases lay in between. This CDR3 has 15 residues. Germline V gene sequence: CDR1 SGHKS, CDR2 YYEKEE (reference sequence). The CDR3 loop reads CASSLSLAGQYGYTF. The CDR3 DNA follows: TGTGCCAGCAGCTTGAGCTTGGCAGGGCAGTATGGCTACACCTTC.

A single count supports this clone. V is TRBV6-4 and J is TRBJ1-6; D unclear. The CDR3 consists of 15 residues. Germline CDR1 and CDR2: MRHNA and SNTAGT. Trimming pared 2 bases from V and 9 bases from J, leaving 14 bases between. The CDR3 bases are TGTGCCAGCAGTGACACGCCCGGGGTATCTTCACCCCTCCACTTT. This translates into CASSDTPGVSSPLHF.

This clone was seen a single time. In DNA form, the CDR3 reads TGTGCCAGCAGCCCGGGGCACAGGGGGCCCCTGCATGGGCTTATTCAGTACTTC. Protein sequence: CASSPGHRGPLHGLIQYF. The rearrangement links TRBV7-9 to TRBJ2-4, with 9 bases that match TRBD1. The CDR3 covers 18 residues. Germline V gene lookup returns CDR1 SEHNR and CDR2 FQNEAQ (reference sequence). V gave up 5 bases and J gave up 10 bases; unmatched junction bases: 21.

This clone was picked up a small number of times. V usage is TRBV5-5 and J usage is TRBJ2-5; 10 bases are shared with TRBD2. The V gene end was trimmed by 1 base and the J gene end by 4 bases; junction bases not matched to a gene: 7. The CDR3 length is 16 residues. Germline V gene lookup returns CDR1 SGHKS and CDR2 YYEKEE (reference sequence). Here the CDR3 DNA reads TGTGCCAGCAGCTTGAAAGTAGCTAGCGGGGGAGAGACCCAGTACTTC. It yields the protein CASSLKVASGGETQYF.

The CDR3 bases are TGTGCCACCAGCAGAGAGCCTCTAGCGGGGAGTCGAGAGACCCAGTACTTC. It specifies CATSREPLAGSRETQYF. V is TRBV15 and J is TRBJ2-5; 9 bases line up with TRBD2. From germline, CDR1 is LNHNV and CDR2 YYDKDF (reference sequence). The V segment lost 0 bases and the J segment 4 bases; nucleotides outside the gene matches: 9. The CDR3 runs 17 residues.

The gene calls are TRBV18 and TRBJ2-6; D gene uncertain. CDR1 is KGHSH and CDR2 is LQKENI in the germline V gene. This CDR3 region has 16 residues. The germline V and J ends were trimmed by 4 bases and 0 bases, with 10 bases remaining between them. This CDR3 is CASSLQRSSGANVLTF. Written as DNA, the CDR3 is TGTGCCAGCTCACTGCAACGCAGCTCTGGGGCCAACGTCCTGACTTTC.

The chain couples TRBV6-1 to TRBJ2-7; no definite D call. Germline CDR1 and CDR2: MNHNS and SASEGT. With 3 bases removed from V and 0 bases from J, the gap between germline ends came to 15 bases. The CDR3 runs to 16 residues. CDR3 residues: CASSEPVRFGSYEQYF. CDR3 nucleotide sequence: TGTGCCAGCAGTGAGCCCGTACGGTTCGGCTCCTACGAGCAGTACTTC.

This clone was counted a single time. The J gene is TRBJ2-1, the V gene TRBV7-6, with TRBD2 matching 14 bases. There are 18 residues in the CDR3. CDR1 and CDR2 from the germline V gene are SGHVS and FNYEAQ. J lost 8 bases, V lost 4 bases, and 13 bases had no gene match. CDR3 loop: CASSSLPRTSGGQDEQFF. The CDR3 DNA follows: TGTGCCAGCAGCTCCTTACCCCGGACTAGCGGGGGGCAGGATGAGCAGTTCTTC.

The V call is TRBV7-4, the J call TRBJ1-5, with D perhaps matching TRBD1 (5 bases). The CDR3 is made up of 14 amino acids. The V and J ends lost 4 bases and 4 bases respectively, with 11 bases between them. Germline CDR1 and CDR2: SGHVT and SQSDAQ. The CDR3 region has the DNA TGTGCCAGCAGCTATTCCCAGGGAAATCAGCCCCAGCATTTT. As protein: CASSYSQGNQPQHF. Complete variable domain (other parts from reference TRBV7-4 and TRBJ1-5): GAGVSQSPRYKVAKRGRDVALRCDSISGHVTLYWYRQTLGQGSEVLTYSQSDAQRDKSGRPSGRFSAERPERSVSTLKIQRTEQGDSAVYLCASSYSQGNQPQHFGDGTRLSIL.

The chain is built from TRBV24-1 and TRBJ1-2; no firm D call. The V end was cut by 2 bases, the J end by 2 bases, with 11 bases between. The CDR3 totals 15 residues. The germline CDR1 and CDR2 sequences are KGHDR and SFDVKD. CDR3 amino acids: CATSDSQAGNYGYTF. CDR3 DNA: TGTGCCACCAGTGATTCGCAGGCGGGCAACTATGGCTACACCTTC.

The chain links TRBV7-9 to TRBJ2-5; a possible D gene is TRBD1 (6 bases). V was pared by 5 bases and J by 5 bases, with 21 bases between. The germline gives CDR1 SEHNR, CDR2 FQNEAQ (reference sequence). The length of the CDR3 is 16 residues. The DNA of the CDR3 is TGTGCCAGCAGCCCATCGACAGGAAGGCCCAGGGAGACCCAGTACTTC. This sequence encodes CASSPSTGRPRETQYF.

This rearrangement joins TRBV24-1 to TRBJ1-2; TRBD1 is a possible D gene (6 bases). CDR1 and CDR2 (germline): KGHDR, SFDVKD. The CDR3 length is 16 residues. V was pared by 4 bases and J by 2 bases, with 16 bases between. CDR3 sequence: CATSDSDRRPNYGYTF. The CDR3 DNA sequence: TGTGCCACCAGTGACTCAGACAGGCGCCCAAACTATGGCTACACCTTC.

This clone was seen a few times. The CDR3 DNA sequence: TGTGCCAGCTCAACTAGCGGGGGCGCATCTAGCGATACGCAGTATTTT. This encodes CASSTSGGASSDTQYF. This chain uses TRBV6-4 with TRBJ2-3, with TRBD2 matching over 11 bases. The germline CDR1 and CDR2 sequences are MRHNA and SNTAGT. The CDR3 is 16 residues long. The trim removed 8 bases at V and 6 bases at J, leaving 13 bases unmatched.

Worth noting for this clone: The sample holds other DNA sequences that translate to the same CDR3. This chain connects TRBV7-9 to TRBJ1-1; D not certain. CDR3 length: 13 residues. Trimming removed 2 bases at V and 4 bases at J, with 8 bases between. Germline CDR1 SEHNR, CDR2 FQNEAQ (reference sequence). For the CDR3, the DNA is TGTGCCAGCAGCTTAATCGAGGGCACTGAAGCTTTCTTT. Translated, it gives CASSLIEGTEAFF.

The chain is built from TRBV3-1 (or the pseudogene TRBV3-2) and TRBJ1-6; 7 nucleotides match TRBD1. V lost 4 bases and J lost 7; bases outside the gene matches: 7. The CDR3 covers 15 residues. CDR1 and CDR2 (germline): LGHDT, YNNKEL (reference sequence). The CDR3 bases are TGTGCCAGCAGCCCCGCCGGGACAGAGAATTCACCCCTCCACTTT. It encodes CASSPAGTENSPLHF.

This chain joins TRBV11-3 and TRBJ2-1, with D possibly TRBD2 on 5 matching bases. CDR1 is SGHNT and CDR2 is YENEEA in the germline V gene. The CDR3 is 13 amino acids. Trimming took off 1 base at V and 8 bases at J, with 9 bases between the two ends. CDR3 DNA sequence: TGTGCCAGCAGCTTAGCCGGGGTCCATGAGCAGTTCTTC. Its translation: CASSLAGVHEQFF.

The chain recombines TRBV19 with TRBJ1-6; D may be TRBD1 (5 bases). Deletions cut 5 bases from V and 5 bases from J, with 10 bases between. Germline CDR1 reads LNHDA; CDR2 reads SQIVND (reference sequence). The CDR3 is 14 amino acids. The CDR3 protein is CASSSQDNNSPLHF. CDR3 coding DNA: TGTGCCAGTAGTTCGCAGGACAATAATTCACCCCTCCACTTT.

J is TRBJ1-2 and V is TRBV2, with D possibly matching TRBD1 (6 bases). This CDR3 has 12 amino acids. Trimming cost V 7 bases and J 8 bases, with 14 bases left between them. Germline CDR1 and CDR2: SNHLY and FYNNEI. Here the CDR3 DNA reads TGTGCCAGCACACGGACAGCATCAGGCTACACCTTC. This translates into CASTRTASGYTF.

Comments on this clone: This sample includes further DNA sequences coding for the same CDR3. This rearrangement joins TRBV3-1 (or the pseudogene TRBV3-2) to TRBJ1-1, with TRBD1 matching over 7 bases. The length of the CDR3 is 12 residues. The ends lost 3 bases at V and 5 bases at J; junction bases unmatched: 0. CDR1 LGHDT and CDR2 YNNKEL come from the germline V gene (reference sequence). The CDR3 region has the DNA TGTGCCAGCAGCCAGACAGGGACTGAAGCTTTCTTT. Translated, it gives CASSQTGTEAFF.

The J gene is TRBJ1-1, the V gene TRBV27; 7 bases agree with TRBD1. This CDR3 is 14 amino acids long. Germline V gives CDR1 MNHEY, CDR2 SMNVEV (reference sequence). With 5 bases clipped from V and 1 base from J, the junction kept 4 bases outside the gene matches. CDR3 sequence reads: CASSPRQGNTEAFF. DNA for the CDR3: TGTGCCAGCAGTCCTCGACAGGGGAACACTGAAGCTTTCTTT.